What follows describes a single TCR beta chain. It has no known antigen specificity. Per-base quality was not reported, and no clone a single base away is much larger than it. TCRbeta CDR3 regions were amplified from genomic DNA using the immunoSEQ Assay, a bias-controlled multiplex PCR. From the authors' description of their analysis: The number of nucleated cells in each sample was estimated by amplification of reference gene primers within the assay. To quantify the absolute abundance of each unique TCRbeta CDR3 rearrangement, sequence reads were collapsed and filtered. For each sample, productive Simpson clonality was calculated as the square root of Simpson's diversity index across productive rearrangements. In its TCRdb copy, this immuneACCESS table keeps in-frame sequences only and misses some clones. Where compared with another copy, unresolved V genes explain less than half of these, and the others have no known cause. That table furnishes V, J and clone size, whereas the DNA furnished D and trimming. In all, the sample holds about 180,000 clones, and approximately 83% of those were seen once. Roughly 3% of the sample is taken by the ten largest.

The data were taken from a study of blood T cell repertoires in COVID-19 (dated by TCRdb to between 2020 and 2021). Regarding the complete study: Collaborator samples came from the United States, Italy and Spain and covered acute and convalescent phases of COVID-19. Subjects who had been exposed to COVID-19, were actively infected with it, or had recovered from it provided the deeply sampled blood TCRbeta repertoires that made up the dataset. The repertoires were made available in a free public database intended to serve as a resource for research on the immune response to SARS-CoV-2. Where available, HLA class I and class II types were obtained from metadata supplied by the sample provider rather than from assay-based typing. The material from the prospective study consisted of cDNA or gDNA derived from T cells, B-cell-depleted T cells, or PBMCs. Nearly every sample came with metadata listing a de-identified subject ID, COVID-19 status, age in years and sex. Samples came from the ongoing ImmuneRACE study (first 160 participants) plus 1,254 subjects from 6 global collaborators. Results and caveats for the whole study, not just this receptor: The quantity of clinical and demographic metadata differed by source and by participant and was supplied without curation.

Each collaborating institution followed its own protocols to collect whole blood in K2EDTA tubes. Collaborator samples were shipped for TCRbeta analysis as frozen whole blood, isolated PBMCs, or DNA extracted from either sample type. Compared with germline, V lacks 4 bases and J lacks 3 bases; bases without a gene match: 4. The CDR3 goes from the cysteine to the phenylalanine over 14 residues. Of all the DNA, just the CDR3 is kept, 42 bases in frame from base 1. As encoded in the germline V gene, CDR1 is SGHRS while CDR2 is YFSETQ. This receptor chain uses TRBV5-1 and TRBJ1-1, with 9 junctional bases fitting TRBD1. This sequence was found in a man between 60 and 75 years old with acute or convalescent COVID-19. Material for sequencing was peripheral blood. The CDR3 region: CASSAQGAHTEAFF. In nucleotide form, the sequence is TGCGCCAGCAGCGCACAGGGGGCTCACACTGAAGCTTTCTTT.